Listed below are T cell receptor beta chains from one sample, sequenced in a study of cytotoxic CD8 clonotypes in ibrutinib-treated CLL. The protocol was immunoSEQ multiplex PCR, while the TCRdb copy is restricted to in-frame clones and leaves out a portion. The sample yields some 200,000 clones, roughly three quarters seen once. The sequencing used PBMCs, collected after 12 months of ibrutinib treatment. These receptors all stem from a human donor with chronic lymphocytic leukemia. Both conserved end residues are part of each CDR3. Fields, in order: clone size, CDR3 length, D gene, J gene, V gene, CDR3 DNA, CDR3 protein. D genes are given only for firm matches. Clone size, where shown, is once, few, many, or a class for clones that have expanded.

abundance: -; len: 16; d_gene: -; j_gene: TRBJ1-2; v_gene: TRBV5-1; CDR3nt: TGCGCCAGCAGCTTTTCCCCGAGGCCTTCTAACTATGGCTACACCTTC; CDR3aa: CASSFSPRPSNYGYTF
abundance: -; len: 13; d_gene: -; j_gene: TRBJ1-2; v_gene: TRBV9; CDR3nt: TGTGCCAGCAGCGTACGAGGGAACTATGGCTACACCTTC; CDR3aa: CASSVRGNYGYTF
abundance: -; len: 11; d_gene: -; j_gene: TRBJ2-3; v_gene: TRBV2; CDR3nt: TGTGCCAGCAGTGAATCAGATACGCAGTATTTT; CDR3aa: CASSESDTQYF
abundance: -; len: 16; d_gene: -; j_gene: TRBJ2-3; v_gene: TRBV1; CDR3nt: TGCACCAGCAGCCGTAAGGCGGTCCTAGACACAGATACGCAGTATTTT; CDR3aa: CTSSRKAVLDTDTQYF
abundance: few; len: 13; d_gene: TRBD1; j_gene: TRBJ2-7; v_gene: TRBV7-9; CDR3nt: TGTGCCAGCATGGACAGGGGGCTCTACGAGCAGTACTTC; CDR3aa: CASMDRGLYEQYF
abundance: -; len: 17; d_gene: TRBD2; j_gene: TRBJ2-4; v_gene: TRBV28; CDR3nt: TGTGCCAGCAGTTTCCTCTATGGCGGGAGAGGGAAAAACATTCAGTACTTC; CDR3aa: CASSFLYGGRGKNIQYF
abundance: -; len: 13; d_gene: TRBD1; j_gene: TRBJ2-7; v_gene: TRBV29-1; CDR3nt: TGCAGCGTCGCGGACAGGGGAACCTACGAGCAGTACTTC; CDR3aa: CSVADRGTYEQYF
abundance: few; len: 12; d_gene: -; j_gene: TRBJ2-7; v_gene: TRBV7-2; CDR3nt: TGTGCCAGCAGCCAAGGCCGCTACGAGCAGTACTTC; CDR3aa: CASSQGRYEQYF
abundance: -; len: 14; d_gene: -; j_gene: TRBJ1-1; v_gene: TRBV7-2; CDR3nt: TGTGCCAGCAGCTTAGGGTTTAAGAACACTGAAGCTTTCTTT; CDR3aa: CASSLGFKNTEAFF
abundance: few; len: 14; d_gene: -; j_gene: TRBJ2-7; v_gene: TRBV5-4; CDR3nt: TGTGCCAGCAGCCTTACAGGGAGCTCCTACGAGCAGTACTTC; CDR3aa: CASSLTGSSYEQYF
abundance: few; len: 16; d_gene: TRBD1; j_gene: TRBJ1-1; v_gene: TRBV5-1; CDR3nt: TGCGCCAGCAGCCCAAATTCCGGGACAGGGGTCGCTGAAGCTTTCTTT; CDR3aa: CASSPNSGTGVAEAFF